Detailed here is one TCR beta chain. CDR1 is MGHDK, CDR2 SYGVNS, per germline. V gave up 4 bases and J gave up 3 bases, with 4 bases separating them. There are 11 residues in the CDR3. This record belongs to a study of blood T cell repertoires in COVID-19. Methods used by the authors: Counts of nucleated cells, estimated from reference gene primer amplification, were obtained. Method: immunoSEQ multiplex PCR; TCRdb's copy keeps in-frame clones and lacks some. The V and J calls and the clone size are those of that table, but D and trimming were determined from the DNA. Altogether around 100,000 clones are present, roughly nine tenths being singletons, with the ten largest covering roughly 17%.

V gene TRBV25-1 combines with J gene TRBJ2-7; D uncertain. The sequence was obtained from a man between 50 and 59 years old with acute or convalescent COVID-19. Sample: peripheral blood. CDR3 protein: CASSVYYEQYF. DNA for the CDR3: TGTGCCAGCAGTGTTTACTACGAGCAGTACTTC.